The present TCR beta chain was sequenced within a study of CD8+CD57+ T cells in acquired aplastic anemia. Study-level information: An average of about 3.2 ug of DNA was obtained from sorted CD4+ and CD8+ cells. Average CD4+ read depth in healthy donors was around 11 million reads.

The V and J ends lost 4 bases and 8 bases respectively, with 14 bases between them. There are 13 residues in the CDR3. The germline V gene encodes CDR1 LNHDA and CDR2 SQIVND (reference sequence). Genomic DNA constituted the template upon which TCR beta VDJ and CDR3 profiling was performed. TCRdb reprocessed the reads via MiXCR and lists one record per CDR3 protein. The profile covers 150,000 to 200,000 distinct CDR3 sequences, with just under 45% appearing a single time and 1.1% taken by the ten largest. The clonotype comes from a human donor in good health. What was sequenced was sorted CD4+, CD8+, or CD8+CD57+ T cells (not recorded which) from PBMCs. The chain uses TRBV19 and TRBJ1-2; D is unresolved. The CDR3 sequence: CASSTQAIRGYTF. In nucleotides, the CDR3 is TGTGCCAGTAGTACTCAAGCGATCCGGGGCTACACCTTC.